These T cell receptor beta chains were read from a single sample in a study of blood T cell repertoires in COVID-19. TCRdb's table, derived via immunoSEQ multiplex PCR, lists solely in-frame clones and lacks some. The sample consists of approximately 300,000 clones, 86% of them appearing once. What was sequenced was PBMCs or T cells enriched from blood (not recorded which). These receptor sequences come from a woman aged 18-29 years who had recovered from COVID-19. Both conserved end residues are part of each CDR3.

v_call	cdr3_length	cdr3_aa
TRBV5-4	15	CASRPKGTGDEKLFF
TRBV2	19	CASSTRTGDIPYSNQPQHF
TRBV18	14	CASSPGTGDNEQFF
TRBV7-8	17	CASSPFSREVGNQPQHF
TRBV28	14	CASTILGGEETQYF
TRBV28	15	CASRPGGQPNSPLHF
TRBV24-1	18	CATSVHTAGTGASETQYF
TRBV27	16	CASSPTSRGTHYGYTF
TRBV25-1	14	CASSERQVDQPQHF
TRBV7-2	15	CASSREQEANYGYTF
TRBV7-9	13	CASSQGDGTEAFF
TRBV7-6	13	CASSLKGDYGYTF
TRBV12-5	14	CASGLTDRNTEAFF
TRBV7-2	15	CASSFSWVENNEQFF
TRBV10-3	15	CAISGSELDNSPLHF